The TCR beta chain under discussion was sequenced for a study of cytomegalovirus exposure and HLA in healthy donors. Across the study: Within the Caucasian-associated ancestry cluster were 81% of the approximately 400 genotyped donors. Findings and limits, study-wide: It was shown in a later analysis that HLA-associated TCR beta chains were more clonally expanded than other, equally common chains. Specificity of three CMV-associated chains for CMV antigens was verified in vitro.

Note on this clone: No antigen is known for it.

PCR involved 60 Vbeta and 13 Jbeta primers. Generated by immunoSEQ multiplex PCR, the TCRdb table keeps only in-frame clones and is missing some. The table has fewer than 200,000 clones, approximately 79% seen once; the top ten hold 7.1%. This TCR derives from a man in his forties in good health and CMV-seropositive. The sequenced material came from PBMCs.

CDR3 sequence (DNA): TGTGCCACCAGCAGTGGACAGGGAAGCTCCTACGAGCAGTACTTC. Protein: CATSSGQGSSYEQYF. The chain has TRBV15 and TRBJ2-7, with 8 bases fitting TRBD1. V lost 3 bases to trimming and J lost 0 bases; unmatched junction nucleotides: 4. The CDR3 totals 15 residues. Germline V gene data show CDR1 as LNHNV and CDR2 as YYDKDF (reference sequence).